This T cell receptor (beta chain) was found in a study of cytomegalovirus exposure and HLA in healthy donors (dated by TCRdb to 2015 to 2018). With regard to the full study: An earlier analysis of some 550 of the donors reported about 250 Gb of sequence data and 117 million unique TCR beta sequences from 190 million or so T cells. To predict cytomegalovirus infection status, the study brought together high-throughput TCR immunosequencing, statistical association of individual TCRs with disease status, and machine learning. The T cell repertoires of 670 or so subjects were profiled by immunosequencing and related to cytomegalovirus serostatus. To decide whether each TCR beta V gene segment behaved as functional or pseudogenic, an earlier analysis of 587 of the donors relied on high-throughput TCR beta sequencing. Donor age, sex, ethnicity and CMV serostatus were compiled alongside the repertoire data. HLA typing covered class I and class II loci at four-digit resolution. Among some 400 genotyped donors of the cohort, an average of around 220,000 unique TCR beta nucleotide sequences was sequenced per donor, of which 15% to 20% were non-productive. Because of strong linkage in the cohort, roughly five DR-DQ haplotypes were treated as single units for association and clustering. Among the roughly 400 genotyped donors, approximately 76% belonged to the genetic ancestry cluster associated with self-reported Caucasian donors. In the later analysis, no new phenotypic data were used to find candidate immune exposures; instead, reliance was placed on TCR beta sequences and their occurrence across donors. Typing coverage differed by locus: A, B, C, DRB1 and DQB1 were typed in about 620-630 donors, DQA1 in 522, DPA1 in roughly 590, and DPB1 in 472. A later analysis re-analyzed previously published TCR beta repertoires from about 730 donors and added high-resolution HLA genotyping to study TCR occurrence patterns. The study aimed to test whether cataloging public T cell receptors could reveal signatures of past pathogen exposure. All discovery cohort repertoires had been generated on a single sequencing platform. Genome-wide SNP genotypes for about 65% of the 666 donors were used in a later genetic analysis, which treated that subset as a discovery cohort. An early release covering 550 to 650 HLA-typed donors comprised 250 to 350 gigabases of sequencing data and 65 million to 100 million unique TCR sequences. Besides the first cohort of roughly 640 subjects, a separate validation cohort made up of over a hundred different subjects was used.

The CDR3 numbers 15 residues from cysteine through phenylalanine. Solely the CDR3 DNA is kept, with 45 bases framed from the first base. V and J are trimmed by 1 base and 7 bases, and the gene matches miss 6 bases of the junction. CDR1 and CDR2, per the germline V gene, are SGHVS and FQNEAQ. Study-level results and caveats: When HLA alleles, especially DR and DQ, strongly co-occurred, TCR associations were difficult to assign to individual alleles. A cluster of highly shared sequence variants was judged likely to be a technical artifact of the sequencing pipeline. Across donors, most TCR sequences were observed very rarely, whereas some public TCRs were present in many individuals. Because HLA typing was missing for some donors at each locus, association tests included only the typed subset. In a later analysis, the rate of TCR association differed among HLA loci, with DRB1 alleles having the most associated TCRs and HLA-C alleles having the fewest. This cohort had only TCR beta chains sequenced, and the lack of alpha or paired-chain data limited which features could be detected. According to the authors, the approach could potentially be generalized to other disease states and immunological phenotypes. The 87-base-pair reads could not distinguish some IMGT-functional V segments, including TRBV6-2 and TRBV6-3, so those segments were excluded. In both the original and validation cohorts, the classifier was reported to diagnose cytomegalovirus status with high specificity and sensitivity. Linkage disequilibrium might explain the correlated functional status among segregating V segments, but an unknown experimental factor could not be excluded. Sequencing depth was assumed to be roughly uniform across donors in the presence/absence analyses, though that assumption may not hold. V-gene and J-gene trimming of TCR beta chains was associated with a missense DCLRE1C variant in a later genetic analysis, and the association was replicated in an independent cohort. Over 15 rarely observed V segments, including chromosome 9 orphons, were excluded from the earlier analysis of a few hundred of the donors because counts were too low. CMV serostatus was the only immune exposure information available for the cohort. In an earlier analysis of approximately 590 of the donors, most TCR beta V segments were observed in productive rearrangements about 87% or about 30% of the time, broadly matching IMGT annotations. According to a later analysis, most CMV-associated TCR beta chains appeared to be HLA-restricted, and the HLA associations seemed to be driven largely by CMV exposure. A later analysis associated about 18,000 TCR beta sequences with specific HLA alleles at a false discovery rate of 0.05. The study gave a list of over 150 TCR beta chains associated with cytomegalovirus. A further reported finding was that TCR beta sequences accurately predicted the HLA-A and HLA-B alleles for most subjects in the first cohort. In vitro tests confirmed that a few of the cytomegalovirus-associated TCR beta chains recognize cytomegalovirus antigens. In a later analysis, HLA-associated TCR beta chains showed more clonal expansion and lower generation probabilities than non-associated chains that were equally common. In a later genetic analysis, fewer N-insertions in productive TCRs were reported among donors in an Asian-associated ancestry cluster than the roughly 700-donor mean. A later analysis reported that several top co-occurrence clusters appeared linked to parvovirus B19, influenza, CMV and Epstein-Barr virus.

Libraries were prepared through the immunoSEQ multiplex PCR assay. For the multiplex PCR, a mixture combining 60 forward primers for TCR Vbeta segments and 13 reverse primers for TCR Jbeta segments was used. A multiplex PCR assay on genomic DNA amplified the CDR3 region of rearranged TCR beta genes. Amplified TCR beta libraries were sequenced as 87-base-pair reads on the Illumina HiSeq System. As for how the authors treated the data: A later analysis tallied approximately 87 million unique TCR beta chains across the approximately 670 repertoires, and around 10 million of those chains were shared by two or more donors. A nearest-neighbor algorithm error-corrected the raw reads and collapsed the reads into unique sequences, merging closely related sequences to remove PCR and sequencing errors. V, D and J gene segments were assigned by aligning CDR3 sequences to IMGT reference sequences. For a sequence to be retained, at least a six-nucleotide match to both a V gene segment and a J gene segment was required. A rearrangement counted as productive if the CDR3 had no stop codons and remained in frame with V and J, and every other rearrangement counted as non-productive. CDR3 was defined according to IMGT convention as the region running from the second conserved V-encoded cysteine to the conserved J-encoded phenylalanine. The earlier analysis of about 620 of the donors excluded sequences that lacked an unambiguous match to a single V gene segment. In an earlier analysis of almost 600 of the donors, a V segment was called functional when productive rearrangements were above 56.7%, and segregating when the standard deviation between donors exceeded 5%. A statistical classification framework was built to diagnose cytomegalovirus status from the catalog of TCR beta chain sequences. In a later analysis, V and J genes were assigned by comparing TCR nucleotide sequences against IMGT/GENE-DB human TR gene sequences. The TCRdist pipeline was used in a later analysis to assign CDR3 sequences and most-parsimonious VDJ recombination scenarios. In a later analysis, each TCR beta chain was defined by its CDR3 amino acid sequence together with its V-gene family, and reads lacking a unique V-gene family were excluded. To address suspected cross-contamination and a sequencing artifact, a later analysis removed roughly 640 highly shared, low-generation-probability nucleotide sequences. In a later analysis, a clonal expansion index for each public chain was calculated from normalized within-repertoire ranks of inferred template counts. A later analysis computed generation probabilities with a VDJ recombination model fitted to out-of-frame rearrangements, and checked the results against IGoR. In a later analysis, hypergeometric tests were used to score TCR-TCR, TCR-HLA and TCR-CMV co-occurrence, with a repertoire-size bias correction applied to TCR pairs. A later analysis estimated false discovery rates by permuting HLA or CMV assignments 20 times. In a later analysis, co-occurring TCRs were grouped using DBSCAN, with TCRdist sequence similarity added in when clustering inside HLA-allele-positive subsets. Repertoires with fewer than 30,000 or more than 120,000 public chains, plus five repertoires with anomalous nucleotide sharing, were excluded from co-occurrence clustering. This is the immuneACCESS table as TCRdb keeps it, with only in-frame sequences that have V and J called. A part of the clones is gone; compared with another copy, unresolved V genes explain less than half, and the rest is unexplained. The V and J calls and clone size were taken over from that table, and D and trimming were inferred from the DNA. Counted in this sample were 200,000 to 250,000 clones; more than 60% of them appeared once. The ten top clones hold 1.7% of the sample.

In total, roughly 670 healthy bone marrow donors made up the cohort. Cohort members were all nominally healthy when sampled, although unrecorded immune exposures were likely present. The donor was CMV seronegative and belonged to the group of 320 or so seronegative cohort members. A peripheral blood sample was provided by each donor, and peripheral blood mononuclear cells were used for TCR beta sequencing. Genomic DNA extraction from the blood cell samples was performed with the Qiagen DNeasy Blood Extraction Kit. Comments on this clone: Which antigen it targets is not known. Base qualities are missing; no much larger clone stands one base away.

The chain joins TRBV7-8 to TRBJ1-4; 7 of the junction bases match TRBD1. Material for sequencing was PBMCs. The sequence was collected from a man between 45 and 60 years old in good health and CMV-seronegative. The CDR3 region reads CASSLDGTAFEKLFF. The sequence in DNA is TGTGCCAGCAGCTTAGACGGGACAGCGTTTGAAAAACTGTTTTTT.